This T cell receptor (beta chain) was sequenced for a study of Ad26.COV2.S vaccination and SARS-CoV-2 variants. Study-wide background: Into the muscle, Ad26.COV2.S was dosed once or twice, 56 days apart.

Data came from immunoSEQ multiplex PCR; TCRdb stores just in-frame clones and leaves some out. The sample has roughly 350,000 clones; 80% to 90% are singletons. This CDR3 comprises 16 residues. V was pared by 5 bases and J by 4 bases, with 19 bases between. Germline V CDR1 and CDR2: PRHDT, FYEKMQ (reference sequence). The treatment was: 19 received Ad26.COV2.S at low or high dose, single or two shots; about five received placebo; per-sample allocation not given. On day 63 after the first injection, vaccine and placebo recipients gave samples. Findings and caveats of the study: Relative to placebo recipients, vaccine recipients exhibited elevated spike-specific TCR breadth.

In the case of this clone: No antigen is known for it.

Sequenced material: peripheral blood, taken in a trial of Ad26.COV2.S vaccine versus placebo. The sequence was obtained from a person between 18 and 65 years old who received the Ad26.COV2.S COVID-19 vaccine or a placebo. The rearrangement links TRBV13 to TRBJ2-3; D could derive from TRBD1 or TRBD2 (6 bases each). The CDR3 DNA sequence: TGTGCCAGCAGCATGCCCATCGGGGGCGTGGCAGATACGCAGTATTTT. This encodes CASSMPIGGVADTQYF. The complete variable domain, with remaining parts taken from reference TRBV13 and TRBJ2-3, reads AAGVIQSPRHLIKEKRETATLKCYPIPRHDTVYWYQQGPGQDPQFLISFYEKMQSDKGSIPDRFSAQQFSDYHSELNMSSLELGDSALYFCASSMPIGGVADTQYFGPGTRLTVL.